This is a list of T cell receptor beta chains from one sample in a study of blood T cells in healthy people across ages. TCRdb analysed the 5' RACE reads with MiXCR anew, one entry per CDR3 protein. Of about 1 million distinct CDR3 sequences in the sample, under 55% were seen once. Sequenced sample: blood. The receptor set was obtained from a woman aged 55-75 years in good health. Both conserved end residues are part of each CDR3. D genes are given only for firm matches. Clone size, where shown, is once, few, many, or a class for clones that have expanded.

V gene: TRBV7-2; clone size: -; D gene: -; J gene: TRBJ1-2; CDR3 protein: CASSLSPLSTKNYGYTF; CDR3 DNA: TGTGCCAGCAGCTTATCACCCCTCTCCACAAAGAACTATGGCTACACCTTC
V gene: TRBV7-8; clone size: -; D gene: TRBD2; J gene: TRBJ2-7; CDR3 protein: CASSFRLAGGYEQYF; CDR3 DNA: TGTGCCAGCAGCTTCAGACTAGCGGGAGGCTACGAGCAGTACTTC
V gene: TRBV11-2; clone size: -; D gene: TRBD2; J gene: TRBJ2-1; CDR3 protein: CASSAPGLGRNEQFF; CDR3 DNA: TGTGCCAGCAGCGCCCCGGGACTAGGTCGCAATGAGCAGTTCTTC
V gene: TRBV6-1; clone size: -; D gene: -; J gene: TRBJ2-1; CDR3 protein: CASSEAHQTQFF; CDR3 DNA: TGTGCCAGCAGTGAAGCCCACCAGACCCAGTTCTTC
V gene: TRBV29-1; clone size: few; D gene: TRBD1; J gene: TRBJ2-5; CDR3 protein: CSAARRDRDGETQYF; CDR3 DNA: TGCAGCGCCGCCAGGAGGGACAGGGATGGGGAGACCCAGTACTTC
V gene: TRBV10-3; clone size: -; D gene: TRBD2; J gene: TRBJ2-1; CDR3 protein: CAISGLAGGPGEQFF; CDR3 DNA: TGTGCCATCAGTGGACTAGCGGGAGGGCCGGGGGAGCAGTTCTTC
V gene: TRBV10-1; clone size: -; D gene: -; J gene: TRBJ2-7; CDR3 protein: CASSESLGGYEQYF; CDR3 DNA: TGCGCCAGCAGTGAGTCCTTAGGGGGTTACGAGCAGTACTTC
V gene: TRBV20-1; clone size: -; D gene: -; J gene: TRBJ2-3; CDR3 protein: CSASRKTDTQYF; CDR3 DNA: TGCAGTGCTAGCCGGAAAACAGATACGCAGTATTTT
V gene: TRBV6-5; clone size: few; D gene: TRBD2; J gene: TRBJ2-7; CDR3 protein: CASSYRLAGFYEQYF; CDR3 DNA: TGTGCCAGCAGTTACCGCCTAGCGGGTTTCTACGAGCAGTACTTC
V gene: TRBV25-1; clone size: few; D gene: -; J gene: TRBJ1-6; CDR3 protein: CASSEVGLGSPLHF; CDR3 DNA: TGTGCCAGCAGTGAAGTTGGCTTAGGGTCACCCCTCCACTTT
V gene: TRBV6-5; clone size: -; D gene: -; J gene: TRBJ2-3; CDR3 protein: CASSYDSSAPGADTQYF; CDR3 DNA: TGTGCCAGCAGTTACGACTCTAGCGCCCCGGGAGCAGATACGCAGTATTTT
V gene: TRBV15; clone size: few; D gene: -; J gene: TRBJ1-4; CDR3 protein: CATSRATNEKLFF; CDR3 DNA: TGTGCCACCAGCAGAGCAACTAATGAAAAACTGTTTTTT
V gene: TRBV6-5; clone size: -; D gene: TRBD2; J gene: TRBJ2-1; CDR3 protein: CASSSIAGGRDEQFF; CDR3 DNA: TGTGCCAGCAGTTCCATAGCGGGAGGGAGGGATGAGCAGTTCTTC
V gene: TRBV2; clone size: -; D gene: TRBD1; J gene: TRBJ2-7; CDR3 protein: CASSEPGQGSSYEQYF; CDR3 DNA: TGTGCCAGCAGTGAGCCGGGACAGGGTAGTTCCTACGAGCAGTACTTC
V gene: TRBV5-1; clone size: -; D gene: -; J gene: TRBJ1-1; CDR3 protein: CASSSGLAEAFF; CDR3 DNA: TGCGCCAGCAGCTCCGGGTTGGCTGAAGCTTTCTTT
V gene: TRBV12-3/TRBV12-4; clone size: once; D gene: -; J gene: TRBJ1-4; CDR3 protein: CATSGATNEKLFF; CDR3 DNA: TGTGCCACCTCGGGTGCCACTAATGAAAAACTGTTTTTT
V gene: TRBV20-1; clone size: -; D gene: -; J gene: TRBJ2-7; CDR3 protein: CSARYQGLSSYEQYF; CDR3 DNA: TGCAGTGCTAGATACCAGGGTCTTAGCTCCTACGAGCAGTACTTC
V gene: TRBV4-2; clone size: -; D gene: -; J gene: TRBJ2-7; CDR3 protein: CASSLPGQSSYEQYF; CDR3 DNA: TGTGCCAGCAGCCTGCCGGGACAAAGCTCCTACGAGCAGTACTTC
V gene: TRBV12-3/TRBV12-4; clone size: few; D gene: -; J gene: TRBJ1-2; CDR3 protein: CASSLDGAGYTF; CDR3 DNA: TGTGCCAGCAGTTTAGATGGGGCTGGCTACACCTTC
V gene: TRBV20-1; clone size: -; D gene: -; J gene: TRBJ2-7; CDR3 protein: CSAPDLQYNSYEQYF; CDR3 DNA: TGCAGTGCCCCCGATCTCCAGTACAACTCCTACGAGCAGTACTTC
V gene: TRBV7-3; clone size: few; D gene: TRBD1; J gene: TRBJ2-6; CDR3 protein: CASSLTGQSSGANVLTF; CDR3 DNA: TGTGCCAGCAGCTTAACGGGACAGAGCTCTGGGGCCAACGTCCTGACTTTC
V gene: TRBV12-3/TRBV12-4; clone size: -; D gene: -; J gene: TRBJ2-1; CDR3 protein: CASKRTDPYNEQFF; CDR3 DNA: TGTGCCAGCAAAAGGACAGACCCCTACAATGAGCAGTTCTTC
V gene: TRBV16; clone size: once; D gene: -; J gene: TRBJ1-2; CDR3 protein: CASNQFQGRGGYTF; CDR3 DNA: TGTGCCAGCAACCAATTCCAGGGGCGAGGTGGCTACACCTTC
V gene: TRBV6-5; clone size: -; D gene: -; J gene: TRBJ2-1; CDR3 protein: CASSDTSAAEQFF; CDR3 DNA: TGTGCCAGCAGTGACACCTCAGCGGCTGAGCAGTTCTTC
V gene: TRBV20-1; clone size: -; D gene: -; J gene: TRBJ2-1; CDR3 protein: CSALTDRMWANEQFF; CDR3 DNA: TGCAGTGCCCTTACCGACCGAATGTGGGCCAATGAGCAGTTCTTC
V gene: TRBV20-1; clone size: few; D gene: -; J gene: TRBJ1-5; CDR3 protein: CTSKYRPQHF; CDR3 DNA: TGCACTTCAAAATATCGGCCCCAGCATTTT
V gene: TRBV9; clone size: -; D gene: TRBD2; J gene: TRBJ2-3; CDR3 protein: CASKATGTSGIDTQYF; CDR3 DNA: TGTGCCAGCAAAGCCACCGGGACTAGCGGGATAGATACGCAGTATTTT
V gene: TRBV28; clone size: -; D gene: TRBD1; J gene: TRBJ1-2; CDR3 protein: CASSTGQGFYGYTF; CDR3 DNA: TGTGCCAGCAGTACCGGACAGGGCTTCTATGGCTACACCTTC
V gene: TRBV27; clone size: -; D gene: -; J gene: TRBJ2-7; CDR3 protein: CASSASPGPSYEQYF; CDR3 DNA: TGTGCCAGCAGTGCGTCCCCAGGACCCTCCTACGAGCAGTACTTC
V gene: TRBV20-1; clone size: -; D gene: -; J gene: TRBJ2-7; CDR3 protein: CSARPRTAYEQYF; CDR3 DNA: TGCAGTGCTAGGCCCCGGACAGCCTACGAGCAGTACTTC
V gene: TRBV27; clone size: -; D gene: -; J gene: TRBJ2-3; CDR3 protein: CASSYLRGSTDTQYF; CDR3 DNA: TGTGCCAGCAGTTACCTGAGGGGCTCCACAGATACGCAGTATTTT
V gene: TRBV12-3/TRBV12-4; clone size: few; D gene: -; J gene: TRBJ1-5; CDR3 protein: CASSFEGGALAQHF; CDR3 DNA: TGTGCCAGCAGTTTTGAGGGAGGGGCTTTGGCCCAGCATTTT
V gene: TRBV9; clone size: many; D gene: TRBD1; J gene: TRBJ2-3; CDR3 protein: CASSVRTGSTDTQYF; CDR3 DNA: TGTGCCAGCAGCGTCAGGACAGGGAGCACAGATACGCAGTATTTT
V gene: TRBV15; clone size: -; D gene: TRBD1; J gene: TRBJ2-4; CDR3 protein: CATSRGWTGGQNIQYF; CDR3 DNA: TGTGCCACCAGCAGGGGCTGGACAGGGGGCCAAAACATTCAGTACTTC
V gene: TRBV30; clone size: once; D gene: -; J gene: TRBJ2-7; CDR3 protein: CAWSARGGSSYEQYF; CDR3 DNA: TGTGCCTGGAGTGCAAGGGGCGGTTCGTCCTACGAGCAGTACTTC
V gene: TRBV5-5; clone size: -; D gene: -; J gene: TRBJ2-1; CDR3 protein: CASSLDYYSRNEQFF; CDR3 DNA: TGTGCCAGCAGCTTGGACTACTATAGTAGAAATGAGCAGTTCTTC
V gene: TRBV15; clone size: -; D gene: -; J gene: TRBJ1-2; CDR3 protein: CATSRDLETANYGYTF; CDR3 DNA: TGTGCCACCAGCAGAGATCTAGAGACAGCGAATTATGGCTACACCTTC
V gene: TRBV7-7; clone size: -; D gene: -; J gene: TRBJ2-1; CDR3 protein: CASSSSREYNEQFF; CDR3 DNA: TGTGCCAGCAGCTCGTCTAGGGAATACAATGAGCAGTTCTTC
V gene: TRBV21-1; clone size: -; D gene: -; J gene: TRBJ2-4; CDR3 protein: CASSKVRTSGHGGIQYF; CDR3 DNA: TGTGCCAGCAGCAAAGTTAGGACTAGCGGTCATGGGGGCATTCAGTACTTC
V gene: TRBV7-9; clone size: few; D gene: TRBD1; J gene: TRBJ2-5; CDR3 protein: CASSNRTGGPQETQYF; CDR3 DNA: TGTGCCAGCAGCAACCGGACAGGGGGACCTCAAGAGACCCAGTACTTC
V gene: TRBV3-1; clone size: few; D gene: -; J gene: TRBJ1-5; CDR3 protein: CASSPGGLDQPQHF; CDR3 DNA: TGTGCCAGCAGCCCGGGAGGGCTTGATCAGCCCCAGCATTTT
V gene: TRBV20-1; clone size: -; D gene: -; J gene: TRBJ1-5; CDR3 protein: CSARAGSVQPQHF; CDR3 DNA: TGCAGTGCCAGGGCAGGGTCCGTTCAGCCCCAGCATTTT
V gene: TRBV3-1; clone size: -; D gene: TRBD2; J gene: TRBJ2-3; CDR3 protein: CASSQWLAADTQYF; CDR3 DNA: TGTGCCAGCAGCCAATGGCTAGCGGCAGATACGCAGTATTTT
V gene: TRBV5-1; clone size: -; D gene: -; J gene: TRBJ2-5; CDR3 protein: CASSLEHRREETQYF; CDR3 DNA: TGCGCCAGCAGCTTGGAGCATAGGAGGGAAGAGACCCAGTACTTC
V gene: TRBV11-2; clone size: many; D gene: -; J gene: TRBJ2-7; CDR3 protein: CASSLGFYEQYF; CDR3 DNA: TGTGCCAGCAGCTTAGGCTTCTACGAGCAGTACTTC
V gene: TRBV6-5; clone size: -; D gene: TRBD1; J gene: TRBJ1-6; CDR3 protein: CASRTTGAYNSPLHF; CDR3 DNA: TGTGCCAGCAGAACGACAGGGGCCTATAATTCACCCCTCCACTTT
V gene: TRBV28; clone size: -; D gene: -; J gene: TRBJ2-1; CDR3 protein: CASSHPTSIDEQFF; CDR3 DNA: TGTGCCAGCAGCCATCCCACTAGTATCGATGAGCAGTTCTTC
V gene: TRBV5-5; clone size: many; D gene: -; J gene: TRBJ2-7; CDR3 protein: CASSFEDWGRDEQYF; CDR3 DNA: TGTGCCAGCAGCTTCGAAGACTGGGGGCGCGACGAGCAGTACTTC
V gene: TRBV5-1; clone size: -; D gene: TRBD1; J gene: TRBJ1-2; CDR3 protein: CASSPFGQGGHGYTF; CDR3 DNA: TGCGCCAGCAGCCCCTTCGGACAGGGTGGACATGGCTACACCTTC
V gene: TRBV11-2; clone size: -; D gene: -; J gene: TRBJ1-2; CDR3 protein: CASSLDPAVANYGYTF; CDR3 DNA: TGTGCCAGCAGCTTAGATCCGGCGGTCGCTAACTATGGCTACACCTTC
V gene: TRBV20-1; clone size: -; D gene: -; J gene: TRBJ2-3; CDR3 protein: CSAGPGDTDTQYF; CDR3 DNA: TGCAGTGCTGGGCCGGGGGACACAGATACGCAGTATTTT
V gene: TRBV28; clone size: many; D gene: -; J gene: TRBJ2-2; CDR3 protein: CASSLVTGELFF; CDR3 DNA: TGTGCCAGCAGTTTAGTCACCGGGGAGCTGTTTTTT
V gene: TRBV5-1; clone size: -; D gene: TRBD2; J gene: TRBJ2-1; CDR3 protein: CASSFGTSNNEQFF; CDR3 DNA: TGTGCCAGCAGCTTTGGGACTAGCAACAATGAGCAGTTCTTC
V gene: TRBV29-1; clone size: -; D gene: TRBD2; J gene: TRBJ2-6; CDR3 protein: CSAPKIEFREALSGANVLTF; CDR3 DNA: TGCAGCGCCCCTAAAATCGAGTTCCGGGAGGCCCTCTCTGGGGCCAACGTCCTGACTTTC
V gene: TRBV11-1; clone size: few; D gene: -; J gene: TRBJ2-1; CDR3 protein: CASSPNPTEQFF; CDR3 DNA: TGTGCCAGCAGCCCAAACCCGACAGAGCAGTTCTTC
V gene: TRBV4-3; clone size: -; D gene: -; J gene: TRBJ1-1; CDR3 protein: CASRLGPGTEAFF; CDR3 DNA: TGCGCCAGCAGATTGGGCCCGGGAACTGAAGCTTTCTTT
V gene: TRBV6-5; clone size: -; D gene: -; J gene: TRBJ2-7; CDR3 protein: CASSAGLVLTEQYF; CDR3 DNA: TGTGCCAGCAGTGCGGGGCTAGTTTTAACTGAGCAGTACTTC